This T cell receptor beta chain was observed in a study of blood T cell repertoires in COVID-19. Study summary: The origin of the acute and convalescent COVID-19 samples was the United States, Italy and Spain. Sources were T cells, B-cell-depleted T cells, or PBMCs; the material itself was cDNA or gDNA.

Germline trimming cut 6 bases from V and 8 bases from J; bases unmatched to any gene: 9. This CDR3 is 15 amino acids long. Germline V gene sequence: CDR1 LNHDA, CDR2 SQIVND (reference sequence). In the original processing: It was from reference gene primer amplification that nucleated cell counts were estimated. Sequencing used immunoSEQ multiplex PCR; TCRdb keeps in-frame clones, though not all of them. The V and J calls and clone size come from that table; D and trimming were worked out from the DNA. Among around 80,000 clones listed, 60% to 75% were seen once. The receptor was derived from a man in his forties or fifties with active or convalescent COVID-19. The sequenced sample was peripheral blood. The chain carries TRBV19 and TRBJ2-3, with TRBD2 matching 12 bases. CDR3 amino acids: CASRAGLAGRGTQYF. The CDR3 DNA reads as TGTGCCAGTAGGGCCGGACTAGCGGGGAGGGGTACGCAGTATTTT. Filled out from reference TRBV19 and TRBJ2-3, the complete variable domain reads DGGITQSPKYLFRKEGQNVTLSCEQNLNHDAMYWYRQDPGQGLRLIYYSQIVNDFQKGDIAEGYSVSREKKESFPLTVTSAQKNPTAFYLCASRAGLAGRGTQYFGPGTRLTVL.